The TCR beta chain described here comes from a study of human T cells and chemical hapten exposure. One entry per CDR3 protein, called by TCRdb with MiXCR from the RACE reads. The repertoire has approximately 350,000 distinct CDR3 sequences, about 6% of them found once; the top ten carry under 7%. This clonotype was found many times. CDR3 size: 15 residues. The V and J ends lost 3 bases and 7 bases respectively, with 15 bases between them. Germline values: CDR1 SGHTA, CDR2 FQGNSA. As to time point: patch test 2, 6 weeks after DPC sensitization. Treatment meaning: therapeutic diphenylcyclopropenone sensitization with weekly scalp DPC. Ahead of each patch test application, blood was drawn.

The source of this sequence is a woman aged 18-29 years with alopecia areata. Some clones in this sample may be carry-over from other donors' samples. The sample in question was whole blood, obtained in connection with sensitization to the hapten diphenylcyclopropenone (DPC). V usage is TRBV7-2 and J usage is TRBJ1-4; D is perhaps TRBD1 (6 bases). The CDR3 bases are TGTGCCAGCAGCTTCCTGGGTCAGGGGCTTGAAAAACTGTTTTTT. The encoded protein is CASSFLGQGLEKLFF.